A single sample is the source of the 8 T cell receptor beta chains below, sequenced in a study of blood T cell repertoires in COVID-19. Sequencing used immunoSEQ multiplex PCR; TCRdb keeps in-frame clones, though not all of them. The sample shows just over 650,000 clones, around 89% of them seen only once. Sequencing was done on a sample of peripheral blood. Receptor source: a woman younger than 35 with acute or convalescent COVID-19.

V is TRBV21-1 and J is TRBJ2-5; TRBD2 reflects the table's D call only, with no check against the DNA. TRBV21-1 is a pseudogene. The CDR3 is 12 amino acids. DNA of the CDR3: TGTGCCCCCCCCGGGTGGCTGGAGACCCAGTACTTC. It yields the protein CAPPGWLETQYF.

The rearrangement links TRBV5-5 to TRBJ2-1; the match to TRBD2 covers 7 bases. Per the germline V gene, CDR1 is SGHKS and CDR2 is YYEKEE (reference sequence). CDR3 length equals 15 residues. The trim removed 4 bases at V and 7 bases at J, leaving 11 bases unmatched. CDR3 sequence reads: CASSGRVVGWNEQFF. CDR3 nucleotides: TGTGCCAGCAGCGGGAGGGTAGTGGGGTGGAATGAGCAGTTCTTC.

The chain uses TRBV5-4 and TRBJ2-1; 9 bases map to TRBD1. The CDR3 extends over 17 amino acids. The J segment lost 2 bases and the V segment lost 1 base, leaving 7 bases of the junction unmatched. Germline CDR1 and CDR2: SGHNT and YYREEE (reference sequence). This CDR3 is CASSLRARTGAYNEQFF. The CDR3 DNA is TGTGCCAGCAGCTTGAGGGCCCGGACAGGGGCCTACAATGAGCAGTTCTTC.

The chain joins TRBV10-1 to TRBJ1-2; D is perhaps TRBD1 (5 bases). V was pared by 9 bases and J by 7 bases, with 21 bases between. Germline CDR1 is WNHNN and CDR2 is SYGVQD (reference sequence). The CDR3 has 14 residues. CDR3 region: CARVRPQGGGGYTF. CDR3 nucleotide sequence: TGCGCCAGAGTAAGACCCCAGGGTGGTGGTGGCTACACCTTC.

This chain connects TRBV11-2 to TRBJ1-3, with 8 bases matching TRBD1. The V gene end was trimmed by 5 bases and the J gene end by 4 bases; junction bases not matched to a gene: 7. Germline assignment: CDR1 SGHAT and CDR2 FQNNGV. This CDR3 is built from 15 residues. The CDR3 DNA is TGTGCCAGCAGCCCGCCGGACAGGGAAGGAAACACCATATATTTT. Translation: CASSPPDREGNTIYF.

This clone occurred a few times. The chain employs TRBV13 and TRBJ1-4; D unclear. From germline, CDR1 is PRHDT and CDR2 FYEKMQ (reference sequence). V was shortened by 2 bases and J by 5 bases, with 6 bases between the two germline ends. The CDR3 runs 13 residues. This CDR3 is CASSLMTNEKLFF. CDR3 nucleotides: TGTGCCAGCAGCTTAATGACAAATGAAAAACTGTTTTTT.

V gene TRBV7-6 combines with J gene TRBJ2-1, with 10 bases aligning to TRBD1. Germline assignment: CDR1 SGHVS and CDR2 FNYEAQ. The V segment lost 5 bases and the J segment 0 bases; nucleotides outside the gene matches: 10. The CDR3 consists of 18 residues. As DNA, the CDR3 is TGTGCCAGCAGCATTGGACAGGGGGGCTACGGCTCCTACAATGAGCAGTTCTTC. Protein product: CASSIGQGGYGSYNEQFF.

J is TRBJ2-6 and V is TRBV19, with TRBD2 as a possible D gene (5 bases). The length of the CDR3 is 16 residues. V lost 9 bases to trimming and J lost 1 base, with 16 bases between them. CDR1 is LNHDA, CDR2 SQIVND, per germline (reference sequence). The CDR3, as DNA: TGTGCCAGCCAAGGACTTCTATTTTCTGGGGCCAACGTCCTGACTTTC. This gives the protein CASQGLLFSGANVLTF.